This entry concerns a single T cell receptor beta chain. This sample is drawn from a study of PD-L1 blockade in urothelial cancer. Study at large: Of 30 or so patients, around 25 were males with bladder-origin urothelial cancer. Samples came from 3 weeks, at the second dose, and 6 weeks into treatment.

Time point reported: pretreatment peripheral blood. The templates were synthetic TCR analogs, and they were spiked into each PCR. TCRdb's copy holds only in-frame clones and misses some; the assay was immunoSEQ multiplex PCR. The data hold approximately 94,000 clones, with around 87% observed a single time. The V gene's germline CDR1 is MRHNA and CDR2 SNTAGT. The CDR3 is made up of 14 amino acids. Trimming removed 5 bases from V and 2 bases from J, with 12 bases in between. Sequenced material: PBMCs, taken around atezolizumab (anti-PD-L1) treatment. The receptor's source is a man aged 60 to 69 with urothelial cancer. The chain uses TRBV6-4 and TRBJ1-2, with a tentative D call TRBD1 (5 bases). The CDR3 nucleotides read TGTGCCAGCAGTCCCGATCAGGGAAACTATGGCTACACCTTC. Protein: CASSPDQGNYGYTF.